This T cell receptor beta chain was observed in a study of cytomegalovirus exposure and HLA in healthy donors. Overall study context: A prior study identified roughly 110 million unique TCR beta sequences from about 179 million T cells.

Turning to this clone: The target antigen is unknown.

Points from the study as a whole: Immune exposure was documented only through CMV serostatus. Most TCR sequences were uncommon, yet certain public TCRs appeared in many donors. The study carried out a later analysis of TCR beta sequences. It associated around 17,000 of them with specific HLA alleles at a false discovery rate of 0.05.

PCR used 60 Vbeta primers and 13 Jbeta primers. The method was immunoSEQ multiplex PCR; TCRdb's version includes in-frame clones alone and lacks a portion of them. In the table there are 150,000 or so clones, 65% to 80% of which are singletons. V lost 4 bases and J lost 1, with 10 bases in between. The CDR3 consists of 14 residues. Germline V gene sequence: CDR1 SEHNR, CDR2 FQNEAQ (reference sequence). The V and J genes are TRBV7-9 and TRBJ1-1; D ambiguous. Sequenced sample: PBMCs. This TCR came from a woman aged 40-49 years in good health and CMV-seronegative. The CDR3 DNA follows: TGTGCCAGCAGCTCCAGACGGGAGAACACTGAAGCTTTCTTT. Its translation is CASSSRRENTEAFF.